Presented here are 9 T cell receptor beta chains from one specimen sequenced in a study of cytomegalovirus exposure and HLA in healthy donors. The PCR employed 60 Vbeta primers together with 13 Jbeta primers. Method: immunoSEQ multiplex PCR; TCRdb's copy keeps in-frame clones and lacks some. Among around 150,000 clones listed, 75% to 90% were seen once. The material sequenced was PBMCs. These TCRs come from a man aged 18 to 30 in good health and CMV-seropositive.

The chain employs TRBV7-2 and TRBJ2-2; D unclear. From germline, CDR1 is SGHTA and CDR2 FQGNSA. The CDR3 is 14 residues long. Trimming took 1 base from V and 4 from J, leaving 7 bases between them. Here the CDR3 DNA reads TGTGCCAGCAGCTTAGTGTCGGGCACCGGGGAGCTGTTTTTT. Protein product: CASSLVSGTGELFF.

This chain connects TRBV2 to TRBJ2-5, with 7 bases that match TRBD1. V was pared by 8 bases and J by 3 bases, with 9 bases of the junction left unmatched. The CDR3 consists of 14 residues. CDR1 and CDR2 (germline): SNHLY, FYNNEI. In DNA, the CDR3 is TGTGCCAGCTCCAGACTACAGGGGAAAGAGACCCAGTACTTC. Translating it yields CASSRLQGKETQYF. Drawing the rest from reference TRBV2 and TRBJ2-5, the complete variable domain is EPEVTQTPSHQVTQMGQEVILRCVPISNHLYFYWYRQILGQKVEFLVSFYNNEISEKSEIFDDQFSVERPDGSNFTLKIRSTKLEDSAMYFCASSRLQGKETQYFGPGTRLLVL.

The V call is TRBV9, the J call TRBJ2-1; the D gene is possibly TRBD1 (6 bases). The CDR3 runs to 15 residues. Germline CDR1 and CDR2: SGDLS and YYNGEE. V lost 0 bases and J lost 7, with 14 bases in between. CDR3 protein: CASSVGGLVSNEQFF. DNA of the CDR3: TGTGCCAGCAGCGTAGGGGGGCTAGTGTCGAATGAGCAGTTCTTC.

The chain links TRBV9 to TRBJ2-3, with TRBD2 as a possible D gene (5 bases). CDR1 is SGDLS and CDR2 is YYNGEE in the germline V gene. The CDR3 covers 16 residues. The germline V and J ends were trimmed by 0 bases and 3 bases, with 14 bases remaining between them. The CDR3: CASSVEASLMTDTQYF. CDR3 DNA: TGTGCCAGCAGCGTAGAGGCTAGCTTGATGACAGATACGCAGTATTTT.

The J gene is TRBJ2-7, the V gene TRBV5-5, with 7 bases matching TRBD1. The CDR3 has 16 residues. Germline V gene lookup returns CDR1 SGHKS and CDR2 YYEKEE (reference sequence). V gave up 5 bases and J gave up 5 bases; unmatched junction bases: 16. This chain's CDR3 is CASRQQWTGIPHEQYF. CDR3 sequence (DNA): TGTGCCAGCAGGCAACAATGGACAGGTATCCCCCACGAGCAGTACTTC.

This clone was counted a single time. This rearrangement joins TRBV7-9 to TRBJ1-5; D ambiguous. This CDR3 spans 14 amino acids. V gave up 1 base and J gave up 4 bases, with 8 bases separating them. Germline loops: CDR1 SEHNR, CDR2 FQNEAQ (reference sequence). In DNA form, the CDR3 reads TGTGCCAGCAGCTTAGGTGGACTAAATCAGCCCCAGCATTTT. Translation: CASSLGGLNQPQHF. Combining the CDR3 with reference TRBV7-9 and TRBJ1-5 gives the whole variable domain DTGVSQNPRHKITKRGQNVTFRCDPISEHNRLYWYRQTLGQGPEFLTYFQNEAQLEKSRLLSDRFSAERPKGSFSTLEIQRTEQGDSAMYLCASSLGGLNQPQHFGDGTRLSIL.

The V gene is TRBV4-2, the J gene TRBJ2-2; D is possibly TRBD2 (6 bases). The germline gives CDR1 LGHNA, CDR2 YNFKEQ. CDR3 length: 16 amino acids. Trimming shortened V by 0 bases and J by 4 bases, and 12 bases separated the two germline ends. The CDR3: CASSQDLARGTGELFF. The CDR3 region has the DNA TGTGCCAGCAGCCAAGATCTAGCGAGGGGCACCGGGGAGCTGTTTTTT.

The chain is built from TRBV4-2 and TRBJ1-1; 8 nucleotides line up with TRBD1. J gave up 4 bases and V 2 bases, and 6 bases lay outside the gene matches. CDR3 size: 15 residues. In germline, CDR1 is LGHNA, CDR2 YNFKEQ. Here the CDR3 DNA reads TGTGCCAGCAGCCAATTCCAGGGGGCAGGCACTGAAGCTTTCTTT. Its translation is CASSQFQGAGTEAFF.

This chain links TRBV21-1 with TRBJ2-7; TRBD2 is taken as the D call from the table, unchecked against the DNA. TRBV21-1 is annotated as a pseudogene. The CDR3 has 19 amino acids. The CDR3, as DNA: TGTGCCAGCAGCAAAGGCGCTAGGACTAGCGGGGGAAGCTCCTACGAGCAGTACTTC. As protein: CASSKGARTSGGSSYEQYF.